The rows below give T cell receptor beta chains drawn from one sample of a study of control samples from healthy donors and cancer patients. This table comes from immunoSEQ multiplex PCR, and its TCRdb copy is limited to in-frame clones, with some not included. The profile shows about 160,000 clones, under 96% of them singletons. The sample was blood. The receptors were gathered from a woman aged 25 to 39 in good health. Both conserved end residues are part of each CDR3. The D gene is left open where the match is weak. Clone size is shown for a subset of rows, as once, few, many or a class of expanded clone.

CDR3aa | CDR3nt | abundance | j_gene | d_gene | v_gene
CAIGRQAYQPQHF | TGTGCCATCGGAAGACAGGCCTATCAGCCCCAGCATTTT | . | TRBJ1-5 | . | TRBV10-3
CSVPIGDYNEQFF | TGCAGCGTCCCTATTGGAGACTACAATGAGCAGTTCTTC | few | TRBJ2-1 | . | TRBV29-1
CASRAGGDTEAFF | TGTGCCAGCAGGGCGGGGGGGGACACTGAAGCTTTCTTT | . | TRBJ1-1 | . | TRBV25-1
CASSVLPVWTDTQYF | TGTGCCAGCAGCGTATTGCCAGTGTGGACAGATACGCAGTATTTT | once | TRBJ2-3 | . | TRBV9
CASSLTLYQETQYF | TGTGCCAGCAGTTTGACCCTTTACCAAGAGACCCAGTACTTC | . | TRBJ2-5 | . | TRBV28
CASSLGAGFYEQYF | TGTGCCAGCAGCTTAGGAGCAGGGTTCTACGAGCAGTACTTC | . | TRBJ2-7 | . | TRBV7-9
CASSQGAYGVELFF | TGCGCCAGCAGCCAAGGGGCTTACGGAGTAGAGCTGTTTTTT | . | TRBJ2-2 | . | TRBV4-1
CASSEGGSFQPQHF | TGTGCTTCCTCGGAAGGGGGAAGCTTTCAGCCCCAGCATTTT | . | TRBJ1-5 | . | TRBV30
CASSPTGGKQPQHF | TGTGCCAGCTCACCTACAGGTGGCAAGCAGCCCCAGCATTTT | . | TRBJ1-5 | . | TRBV18
CASWGRNEKLFF | TGTGCCAGCTGGGGGCGGAATGAAAAACTGTTTTTT | . | TRBJ1-4 | . | TRBV28
CASSHRGPRSGYTF | TGTGCCAGCAGCCACAGGGGGCCCAGAAGTGGCTACACCTTC | . | TRBJ1-2 | TRBD1 | TRBV6-5
CASSEWQGNYGYTF | TGTGCCAGCAGTGAATGGCAGGGGAACTATGGCTACACCTTC | . | TRBJ1-2 | . | TRBV2
CASSRGQKGGSGNTIYF | TGTGCCAGCAGTCGGGGACAGAAGGGGGGATCTGGAAACACCATATATTTT | . | TRBJ1-3 | TRBD1 | TRBV6-6
CSVGLAGGIDTQYF | TGCAGCGTCGGACTAGCGGGAGGAATAGATACGCAGTATTTT | . | TRBJ2-3 | TRBD2 | TRBV29-1
CASSEPGGYTGELFF | TGTGCCAGCAGTGAACCGGGAGGGTACACCGGGGAGCTGTTTTTT | . | TRBJ2-2 | TRBD2 | TRBV6-1
CASSVGQKSADTQYF | TGTGCCAGCAGCGTGGGACAGAAGTCGGCAGATACGCAGTATTTT | . | TRBJ2-3 | TRBD1 | TRBV9
CASSLVGATGNTIYF | TGTGCCAGCAGCTTAGTGGGGGCAACTGGAAACACCATATATTTT | . | TRBJ1-3 | . | TRBV7-2
CASSLAVGTSGDHEQFF | TGTGCCAGCAGCCTCGCCGTCGGGACTAGCGGGGACCATGAGCAGTTCTTC | . | TRBJ2-1 | TRBD2 | TRBV3-1/TRBV3-2
CASSLTRDNEQFF | TGTGCCAGCAGCCTCACTAGGGACAATGAGCAGTTCTTC | many | TRBJ2-1 | . | TRBV7-2
CASSLGRESLGTGELFF | TGTGCCAGCAGCTTAGGGCGGGAGTCCTTAGGCACCGGGGAGCTGTTTTTT | few | TRBJ2-2 | TRBD2 | TRBV7-9
CASSSGLAIVDEQFF | TGTGCCAGCAGCTCGGGACTAGCGATAGTAGATGAGCAGTTCTTC | . | TRBJ2-1 | TRBD2 | TRBV7-9
CASSVDWGSRQFF | TGTGCCAGCAGCGTAGATTGGGGGAGTCGGCAGTTCTTC | . | TRBJ2-1 | . | TRBV9
CASSQGHSGGGTDTQYF | TGTGCCAGCAGCCAAGGTCATAGCGGGGGGGGCACAGATACGCAGTATTTT | . | TRBJ2-3 | TRBD2 | TRBV3-1/TRBV3-2
CASSQTAGLTDTQYF | TGTGCCAGCAGCCAGACAGCGGGACTGACAGATACGCAGTATTTT | . | TRBJ2-3 | TRBD2 | TRBV4-2
CASSPPGQGVIAEAFF | TGTGCCAGCTCACCGCCGGGACAGGGGGTGATAGCTGAAGCTTTCTTT | . | TRBJ1-1 | TRBD1 | TRBV18
CASSPPAGRSTGELFF | TGTGCCAGCTCACCACCGGCAGGGCGGTCCACCGGGGAGCTGTTTTTT | . | TRBJ2-2 | . | TRBV18
CASSEGQGNTEAFF | TGCGCCAGCAGCGAGGGACAGGGGAACACTGAAGCTTTCTTT | . | TRBJ1-1 | TRBD1 | TRBV5-1
CASSPRVSGETQYF | TGCGCCAGCAGCCCCCGTGTGTCGGGAGAGACCCAGTACTTC | . | TRBJ2-5 | . | TRBV5-1
CASSGGLGNEQFF | TGTGCCAGCAGTGGTGGTTTAGGCAATGAGCAGTTCTTC | . | TRBJ2-1 | . | TRBV2
CASSLGQVLLETQYF | TGCGCCAGCAGCTTGGGACAGGTTTTGTTAGAGACCCAGTACTTC | . | TRBJ2-5 | . | TRBV5-1
CASSWGPSGTGDSPLHF | TGTGCCAGCAGCTGGGGACCGTCTGGGACAGGGGATTCACCCCTCCACTTT | . | TRBJ1-6 | TRBD1 | TRBV5-6